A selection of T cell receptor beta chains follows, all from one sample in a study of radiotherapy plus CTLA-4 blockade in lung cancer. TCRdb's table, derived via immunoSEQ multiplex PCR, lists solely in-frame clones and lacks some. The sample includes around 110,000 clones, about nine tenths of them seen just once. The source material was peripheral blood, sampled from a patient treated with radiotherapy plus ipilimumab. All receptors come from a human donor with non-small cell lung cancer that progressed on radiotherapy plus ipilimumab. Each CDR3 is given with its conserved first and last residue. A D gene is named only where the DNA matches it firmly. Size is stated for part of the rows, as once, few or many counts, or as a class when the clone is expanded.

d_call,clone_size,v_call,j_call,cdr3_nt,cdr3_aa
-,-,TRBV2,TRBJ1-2,TGTGCCAGCAGGGCCATGGGCCTCCGGGGCTACACCTTC,CASRAMGLRGYTF
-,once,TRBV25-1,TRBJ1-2,TGTGCCAGCACAGGACTGCATGGCTACACCTTC,CASTGLHGYTF
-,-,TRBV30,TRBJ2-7,TGTGCCTGGAGCGCTAGCTACGAGCAGTACTTC,CAWSASYEQYF
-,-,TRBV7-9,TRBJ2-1,TGTGCCAGCAGCCAGGACGGAGCCGGCAATGAGCAGTTCTTC,CASSQDGAGNEQFF
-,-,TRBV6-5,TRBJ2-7,TGTGCCAGCAGTTACAGGGGGAACTTGATCTACGAGCAGTACTTC,CASSYRGNLIYEQYF
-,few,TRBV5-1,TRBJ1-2,TGCGCCAGCAGCTTCGGGGGCCCAGGGTTGAACTATGGCTACACCTTC,CASSFGGPGLNYGYTF
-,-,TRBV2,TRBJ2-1,TGTGCCAGCAGTGAAGCATTAGCGGAGGACAATGAGCAGTTCTTC,CASSEALAEDNEQFF
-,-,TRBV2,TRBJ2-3,TGTGCCAGCAGCATAGTGGCAGATACGCAGTATTTT,CASSIVADTQYF
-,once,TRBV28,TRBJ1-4,TGTGCCAGCAGTTTGAGTGAAAAACTGTTTTTT,CASSLSEKLFF
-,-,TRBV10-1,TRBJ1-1,TGCGCCAGCAGTGAAGACCACGTAGCCAATCGGAGGGGCATGAACACTGAAGCTTTCTTT,CASSEDHVANRRGMNTEAFF
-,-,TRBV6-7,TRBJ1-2,TGTGCCAGCATTAGGGGAGCTGGGGCGGGCTATGGCTACACCTTC,CASIRGAGAGYGYTF
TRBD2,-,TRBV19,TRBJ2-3,TGTGCCAGTACCCTAGGACTAGCTAGCACAGATACGCAGTATTTT,CASTLGLASTDTQYF
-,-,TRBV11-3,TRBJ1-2,TGTGCCAGCAGCTTTACCCCAGGCAACTATGGCTACACCTTC,CASSFTPGNYGYTF
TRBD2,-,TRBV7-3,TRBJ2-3,TGTGCCAGCAGCTTAAATAGCGGGAGCACAGATACGCAGTATTTT,CASSLNSGSTDTQYF
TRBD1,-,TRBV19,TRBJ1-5,TGTGCCAGCCGAAACACAGGGGTCCAGCCCCAGCATTTT,CASRNTGVQPQHF
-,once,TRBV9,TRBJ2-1,TGTGCCAGCAGCGGCCGGGACTGGGACAATGAGCAGTTCTTC,CASSGRDWDNEQFF
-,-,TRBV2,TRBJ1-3,TGTGCCAGCAGCGGGACGTTGGGAAACACCATATATTTT,CASSGTLGNTIYF
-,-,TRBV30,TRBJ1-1,TGTGCCTGGAGTGTGACTCACGGGGCTTTCTTT,CAWSVTHGAFF
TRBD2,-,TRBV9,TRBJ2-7,TGTGCCAGCAGCCCGGGTAGGGTTAGCGGGATATACGAGCAGTACTTC,CASSPGRVSGIYEQYF
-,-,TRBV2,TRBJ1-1,TGTGCCAGCAGCGAACAGGGAATTGAAGCTTTCTTT,CASSEQGIEAFF
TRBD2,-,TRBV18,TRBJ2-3,TGTGCCAGCTCGCGACGACTAGCCCAGAACACAGATACGCAGTATTTT,CASSRRLAQNTDTQYF
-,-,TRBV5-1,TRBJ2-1,TGCGCCAGCAGCTTGACTAGATTTGAGCAGTTCTTC,CASSLTRFEQFF
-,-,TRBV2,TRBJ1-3,TGTGCCAGCCGAACAGCGAGCTCTGGAAACACCATATATTTT,CASRTASSGNTIYF
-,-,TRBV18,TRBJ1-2,TGTGCCAGCTCACCACAACCCGGGACTCTCTATGGCTACACCTTC,CASSPQPGTLYGYTF
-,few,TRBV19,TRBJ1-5,TGTGCCAGTAGTGACTACAATCAGCCCCAGCATTTT,CASSDYNQPQHF
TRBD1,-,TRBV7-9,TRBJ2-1,TGTGCCAGCAGCTTAGCATCAGGGGGTACCTACAATGAGCAGTTCTTC,CASSLASGGTYNEQFF
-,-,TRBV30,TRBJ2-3,TGTGCCTGGAGTCGCAGCACAGATACGCAGTATTTT,CAWSRSTDTQYF
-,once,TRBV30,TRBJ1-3,TGTGCCTGGAGTGTATCTATAAACACCATATATTTT,CAWSVSINTIYF
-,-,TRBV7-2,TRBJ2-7,TGTGCCAGCAGCTTATTCAGGGGGGACGAGCAGTACTTC,CASSLFRGDEQYF
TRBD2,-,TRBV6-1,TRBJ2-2,TGTGCCAGCAGCCTAGCGGGGAACACCGGGGAGCTGTTTTTT,CASSLAGNTGELFF
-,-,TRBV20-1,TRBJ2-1,TGCAGTGCTAGTGGCGAAAATGAGCAGTTCTTC,CSASGENEQFF
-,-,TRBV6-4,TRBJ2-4,TGTGCCAGCGCCACGGGCGGTTCCCCTGGGGGAGCCAAAAACATTCAGTACTTC,CASATGGSPGGAKNIQYF